The 13 T cell receptor beta chains presented below share a single source sample, sequenced in a study of OX40 agonist ivuxolimab in advanced cancers. Library creation used the immunoSEQ multiplex PCR assay. TCRdb retrieved this table from immuneACCESS and kept in-frame rearrangements only. Not all clones are present; in checked studies, unresolved V genes account for under half, and no reason is known for the remainder. Present in this sample are 35,000 to 40,000 clones, just under 85% of which were seen just once. The biggest ten clones account for under 40% of the sample. This specimen consisted of CD4+ or CD8+ T cells sorted from blood, obtained in a trial of the OX40 agonist ivuxolimab. These receptor sequences come from an adult with an advanced solid tumor such as melanoma, head and neck, liver or kidney cancer.

This clone has more than one count but fewer than ten. This rearrangement joins TRBV30 to TRBJ1-6; possibly TRBD1 for D (6 bases). Germline V gene lookup returns CDR1 GTSNPN and CDR2 SVGIG (reference sequence). This CDR3 has 15 residues. V shed 3 bases and J shed 6 bases, with 15 bases lying between them. The CDR3 is CAWRDPGAGNSPLHF. Here the CDR3 DNA reads TGTGCCTGGAGGGATCCGGGGGCTGGTAATTCACCCCTCCACTTT.

The sample holds one count of this clone. V gene TRBV5-6 combines with J gene TRBJ2-1, with TRBD2 matching 9 bases. This CDR3 is built from 16 residues. Germline trimming cut 4 bases from V and 7 bases from J; bases unmatched to any gene: 12. Germline-derived CDR1 and CDR2 are SGHDT and YYEEEE. The CDR3 region has the DNA TGTGCCAGCAGCCCCAGCCTGGCTAGCGGGATGAATGAGCAGTTCTTC. Encoded protein: CASSPSLASGMNEQFF.

The chain uses TRBV15 and TRBJ1-6; D gene unclear. Germline V gene data show CDR1 as LNHNV and CDR2 as YYDKDF (reference sequence). The ends were cut back, 0 bases at V and 6 bases at J, with 9 bases in the middle. The CDR3 runs to 15 residues. The CDR3 protein is CATSRDRWPNSPLHF. In nucleotides, the CDR3 is TGTGCCACCAGCAGAGACAGGTGGCCTAATTCACCCCTCCACTTT. The full variable domain, completed using reference TRBV15 and TRBJ1-6, is DAMVIQNPRYQVTQFGKPVTLSCSQTLNHNVMYWYQQKSSQAPKLLFHYYDKDFNNEADTPDNFQSRRPNTSFCFLDIRSPGLGDTAMYLCATSRDRWPNSPLHFGNGTRLTVT.

This clone has only one observation. The chain combines TRBV13 with TRBJ1-5; 9 bases are shared with TRBD1. The V gene end was trimmed by 3 bases and the J gene end by 3 bases; junction bases not matched to a gene: 6. The CDR3 is 16 residues long. CDR1 and CDR2 (germline): PRHDT, FYEKMQ (reference sequence). The CDR3, as DNA: TGTGCCAGCAGCTTTGGGACAGGGCGGGACAATCAGCCCCAGCATTTT. This gives the protein CASSFGTGRDNQPQHF.

This rearrangement joins TRBV2 to TRBJ1-5, with D hard to call. This CDR3 is built from 15 residues. The V end was cut by 5 bases, the J end by 4 bases, with 15 bases between. Looked up from germline, CDR1 is SNHLY and CDR2 is FYNNEI. The CDR3 is CASSPGPDNNQPQHF. The CDR3, as DNA: TGTGCCAGCAGTCCCGGACCGGATAATAATCAGCCCCAGCATTTT.

The V gene is TRBV19, the J gene TRBJ1-2; no clear D gene. Germline CDR1 and CDR2: LNHDA and SQIVND (reference sequence). There are 12 residues in the CDR3. V was clipped by 0 bases and J by 8 bases, with 7 bases between them. The CDR3 protein is CASSIDRGGYTF. CDR3 in DNA: TGTGCCAGTAGTATAGATCGCGGGGGCTACACCTTC.

The rearrangement joins TRBV18 to TRBJ1-4; D uncertain. CDR3 length equals 16 residues. Germline V gene lookup returns CDR1 KGHSH and CDR2 LQKENI. Trimming shortened V by 8 bases and J by 0 bases, and 16 bases separated the two germline ends. The CDR3 sequence is CASTPGSPATNEKLFF. The CDR3 region has the DNA TGTGCCAGCACGCCCGGGTCGCCTGCAACTAATGAAAAACTGTTTTTT.

The chain carries TRBV27 and TRBJ2-1, with 13 bases aligning to TRBD2. The CDR3 length is 16 residues. The trim removed 4 bases at V and 4 bases at J, leaving 4 bases unmatched. The V gene's germline CDR1 is MNHEY and CDR2 SMNVEV (reference sequence). Here the CDR3 reads CASSSPGLAGYNEQFF. Here the CDR3 DNA reads TGTGCCAGCAGTTCCCCGGGACTAGCGGGATACAATGAGCAGTTCTTC.

V and J are TRBV25-1 and TRBJ1-4, with 7 positions matching TRBD1. J was trimmed by 5 bases and V by 0 bases; bases with no gene match: 3. This CDR3 region has 15 residues. Germline-derived CDR1 and CDR2 are MGHDK and SYGVNS. CDR3 sequence reads: CASSEYKGANEKLFF. CDR3 DNA: TGTGCCAGCAGTGAATATAAGGGGGCGAATGAAAAACTGTTTTTT. Based on the CDR3 plus reference TRBV25-1 and TRBJ1-4, the full variable domain is EADIYQTPRYLVIGTGKKITLECSQTMGHDKMYWYQQDPGMELHLIHYSYGVNSTEKGDLSSESTVSRIRTEHFPLTLESARPSHTSQYLCASSEYKGANEKLFFGSGTQLSVL.

J is TRBJ2-6 and V is TRBV19; D is ambiguous. This CDR3 is 16 amino acids long. The V gene's germline CDR1 is LNHDA and CDR2 SQIVND (reference sequence). Deletions cut 3 bases from V and 0 bases from J, with 9 bases between. The DNA of the CDR3 is TGTGCCAGTAGTATGGGAACCCACTCTGGGGCCAACGTCCTGACTTTC. Translated: CASSMGTHSGANVLTF. Full variable domain (missing parts from reference TRBV19 and TRBJ2-6): DGGITQSPKYLFRKEGQNVTLSCEQNLNHDAMYWYRQDPGQGLRLIYYSQIVNDFQKGDIAEGYSVSREKKESFPLTVTSAQKNPTAFYLCASSMGTHSGANVLTFGAGSRLTVL.

The chain has TRBV9 and TRBJ2-2; possibly TRBD2 for D (6 bases). The CDR3 is made up of 18 amino acids. Trimming stripped 2 bases from V and 3 bases from J, with 20 bases between. Germline V lookup: CDR1 SGDLS, CDR2 YYNGEE. The CDR3 sequence: CASSVGGGRAFDTGELFF. The CDR3 DNA reads as TGTGCCAGCAGCGTCGGAGGAGGGCGGGCGTTCGACACCGGGGAGCTGTTTTTT.

The V and J genes are TRBV4-3 and TRBJ2-5; 7 positions match TRBD2. CDR3 length equals 16 residues. Germline V lookup: CDR1 LGHNA, CDR2 YSLEER. Unmatched junction bases numbered 15, after V lost 6 bases and J lost 5 bases. In nucleotides, the CDR3 is TGCGCCAGCAGTCCCGGCCGGCGGGAGTATAGGGAGACCCAGTACTTC. Protein sequence: CASSPGRREYRETQYF.

This chain uses TRBV5-1 with TRBJ2-5; 14 bases match TRBD2. Germline V lookup: CDR1 SGHRS, CDR2 YFSETQ. The CDR3 contains 17 residues. V shed 3 bases and J 5 bases; nucleotides not matched to a gene: 9. The CDR3 loop is CASSSGLAGAVSETQYF. The CDR3 bases are TGCGCCAGCAGCTCGGGACTAGCGGGGGCCGTTTCGGAGACCCAGTACTTC.